The clone carrying this TCR beta chain was seen at least ten times. What it recognizes is unknown. The data originate from a study of early T cells in non-severe SARS-CoV-2 infection. Across the whole study: Chains were not paired, and sequencing was done on bulk RNA from unsorted whole blood.

General study findings and limits: Anti-spike CD8 responses were favored in VDJdb matching, and private and CD4 specificities were missed.

V lost 3 bases, J lost 6 bases, and 11 bases lay in between. From germline, CDR1 is MNHEY and CDR2 SMNVEV (reference sequence). CDR3 length equals 13 residues. Attachment of unique molecular identifiers was made to individual cDNA molecules. Using its own MiXCR run on the 5' RACE reads, TCRdb lists one record per CDR3 protein. The repertoire holds just over 95,000 distinct CDR3 sequences, with 8% to 13% as singletons. The TCR comes from an adult who was a healthcare worker with PCR-confirmed SARS-CoV-2 infection or an uninfected control (not recorded which). The V gene is TRBV27, the J gene TRBJ2-5, with a tentative D call TRBD2 (7 bases). The sequencing here drew on whole blood, taken at baseline. The CDR3 region is CASSFGGGQTQYF. DNA for the CDR3: TGTGCCAGCAGTTTTGGGGGGGGCCAGACCCAGTACTTC.